A selection of T cell receptor beta chains follows, all from one sample in a study of blood T cell repertoires in COVID-19. Profiling relied on immunoSEQ multiplex PCR, and the TCRdb table lists in-frame clones only, not all of them. The table has about 87,000 clones, about four fifths seen once; the top ten hold around 2.1%. Source material: peripheral blood. The receptors were gathered from a woman aged 70 to 79 with acute or convalescent COVID-19. CDR3s include the opening cysteine and the closing phenylalanine or tryptophan. The order of the fields is CDR3 DNA, CDR3 protein, clone size, J gene, V gene, D gene. A D gene is named only where the DNA matches it firmly. The size of a clone is reported for some rows only, either as once, few or many, or as a class for expanded clones.

CDR3nt: TGTGCCACCAGCTTAGGACGGGGGTTGGGGTATGGCTACACCTTC
CDR3aa: CATSLGRGLGYGYTF
abundance: -
j_gene: TRBJ1-2
v_gene: TRBV15
d_gene: -

CDR3nt: TGCGCCAGCAATCAGCAGGGGGGTGTCACTGAAGCTTTCTTT
CDR3aa: CASNQQGGVTEAFF
abundance: -
j_gene: TRBJ1-1
v_gene: TRBV5-1
d_gene: TRBD1

CDR3nt: TGTGCCAGCAGCCCCGGGGTGAACACTGAAGCTTTCTTT
CDR3aa: CASSPGVNTEAFF
abundance: -
j_gene: TRBJ1-1
v_gene: TRBV9
d_gene: -

CDR3nt: TGTGCCAGTAACGACAGGGGGCTAAGTCCTGAAGCTTTCTTT
CDR3aa: CASNDRGLSPEAFF
abundance: -
j_gene: TRBJ1-1
v_gene: TRBV19
d_gene: TRBD1

CDR3nt: TGCGCCAGCAGTGGTAGGGGCACTGAAGCTTTCTTT
CDR3aa: CASSGRGTEAFF
abundance: -
j_gene: TRBJ1-1
v_gene: TRBV10-2
d_gene: -

CDR3nt: TGTGCCAGCACTGAGGTCCAGGGTTTGCCCCAGCATTTT
CDR3aa: CASTEVQGLPQHF
abundance: few
j_gene: TRBJ1-5
v_gene: TRBV6-6
d_gene: -

CDR3nt: TGCGCCAGCAGCTTGGAAGGGACAGGGAACTATGGCTACACCTTC
CDR3aa: CASSLEGTGNYGYTF
abundance: -
j_gene: TRBJ1-2
v_gene: TRBV5-1
d_gene: TRBD1

CDR3nt: TGTGCCAGCAGCCAAGGGGTGGCGGTTCAGCCCCAGCATTTT
CDR3aa: CASSQGVAVQPQHF
abundance: -
j_gene: TRBJ1-5
v_gene: TRBV3-1/TRBV3-2
d_gene: -

CDR3nt: TGTGCCAGCAAAGTCAGTCTCGAGGATGGCTACACCTTC
CDR3aa: CASKVSLEDGYTF
abundance: -
j_gene: TRBJ1-2
v_gene: TRBV6-5
d_gene: -

CDR3nt: TGTGCCAGCAGCTTGGAGGGGCAGTCCTACAATGAGCAGTTCTTC
CDR3aa: CASSLEGQSYNEQFF
abundance: few
j_gene: TRBJ2-1
v_gene: TRBV5-5
d_gene: -

CDR3nt: TGCGCCAGCAGCACAGACAGCAACTATGGCTACACCTTC
CDR3aa: CASSTDSNYGYTF
abundance: -
j_gene: TRBJ1-2
v_gene: TRBV5-1
d_gene: -

CDR3nt: TGTGCCAGCAGCTTGGAGGACAGGGGGGAAGCTTTCTTT
CDR3aa: CASSLEDRGEAFF
abundance: few
j_gene: TRBJ1-1
v_gene: TRBV5-6
d_gene: TRBD1

CDR3nt: TGTGCCAGCAGCTCACGGACAGGCGCGAATTCACCCCTCCACTTT
CDR3aa: CASSSRTGANSPLHF
abundance: -
j_gene: TRBJ1-6
v_gene: TRBV7-8
d_gene: TRBD1

CDR3nt: TGTGCCAGCAGCATCGAGACAGCATCCTACGAGCAGTACTTC
CDR3aa: CASSIETASYEQYF
abundance: -
j_gene: TRBJ2-7
v_gene: TRBV5-5
d_gene: -

CDR3nt: TGTGCCAGCACGCCGGAGGGACTCGAAGAGACCCAGTACTTC
CDR3aa: CASTPEGLEETQYF
abundance: -
j_gene: TRBJ2-5
v_gene: TRBV3-1/TRBV3-2
d_gene: -

CDR3nt: TGTGCCAGCAGCCAAGGTTATGGCGAAGCTTTCTTT
CDR3aa: CASSQGYGEAFF
abundance: -
j_gene: TRBJ1-1
v_gene: TRBV3-1/TRBV3-2
d_gene: -

CDR3nt: TGTGCCAGCAGCCCCACTAGCGGAGACTCCTACAATGAGCAGTTCTTC
CDR3aa: CASSPTSGDSYNEQFF
abundance: -
j_gene: TRBJ2-1
v_gene: TRBV9
d_gene: TRBD2

CDR3nt: TGCGCCAGCAGCTGGAATCAGGACAGCGGAAACACCATATATTTT
CDR3aa: CASSWNQDSGNTIYF
abundance: -
j_gene: TRBJ1-3
v_gene: TRBV5-1
d_gene: -

CDR3nt: TGTGCCAGCAGCCGTGGGTTTCTAGCGGGGGTGCTTGACGAAGAGACCCAGTACTTC
CDR3aa: CASSRGFLAGVLDEETQYF
abundance: -
j_gene: TRBJ2-5
v_gene: TRBV5-5
d_gene: TRBD2

CDR3nt: TGCGCCAGCAGCCCAGGGGACCCTAACTATGGCTACACCTTC
CDR3aa: CASSPGDPNYGYTF
abundance: -
j_gene: TRBJ1-2
v_gene: TRBV5-1
d_gene: -

CDR3nt: TGTGCCTGGAGTGTATACAGGACTAACTATGGCTACACCTTC
CDR3aa: CAWSVYRTNYGYTF
abundance: few
j_gene: TRBJ1-2
v_gene: TRBV30
d_gene: -

CDR3nt: TGTGCCAGCAGCAGGACCCTAGGGGCTGAAGCTTTCTTT
CDR3aa: CASSRTLGAEAFF
abundance: -
j_gene: TRBJ1-1
v_gene: TRBV7-9
d_gene: -

CDR3nt: TGTGCCAGCAGCAGAACAGGGAGGGGTGGCGAGCAGTACTTC
CDR3aa: CASSRTGRGGEQYF
abundance: -
j_gene: TRBJ2-7
v_gene: TRBV21-1
d_gene: -

CDR3nt: TGTGCCACCAGTGGCGCGGGGGGGCGAGGAACTGAAGCTTTCTTT
CDR3aa: CATSGAGGRGTEAFF
abundance: -
j_gene: TRBJ1-1
v_gene: TRBV24-1
d_gene: -

CDR3nt: TGTGCCAGCAGTGGGGGAGATAGCAATCAGCCCCAGCATTTT
CDR3aa: CASSGGDSNQPQHF
abundance: -
j_gene: TRBJ1-5
v_gene: TRBV2
d_gene: -

CDR3nt: TGTGCCAGCAGTGACCTAGGGAACACTGAAGCTTTCTTT
CDR3aa: CASSDLGNTEAFF
abundance: -
j_gene: TRBJ1-1
v_gene: TRBV2
d_gene: -

CDR3nt: TGCGCCAGCAGCCAAGAGGGACAGGGGGTCGGTCAGCCCCAGCATTTT
CDR3aa: CASSQEGQGVGQPQHF
abundance: -
j_gene: TRBJ1-5
v_gene: TRBV4-1
d_gene: TRBD1

CDR3nt: TGTGCCAGCACCCAAGTCGGAGCTAACTATGGCTACACCTTC
CDR3aa: CASTQVGANYGYTF
abundance: -
j_gene: TRBJ1-2
v_gene: TRBV28
d_gene: -

CDR3nt: TGTGCCAGCAGTCCGCAGGGGGCGTACACCGGGGAGCTGTTTTTT
CDR3aa: CASSPQGAYTGELFF
abundance: few
j_gene: TRBJ2-2
v_gene: TRBV27
d_gene: TRBD1

CDR3nt: TGTGCCAGTCCCCCAGGGCCTCGCAGTGTATCTACTGAAGCTTTCTTT
CDR3aa: CASPPGPRSVSTEAFF
abundance: few
j_gene: TRBJ1-1
v_gene: TRBV28
d_gene: -

CDR3nt: TGTGCCAGCAGAAGGACAGGGCAAGAGACCCAGTACTTC
CDR3aa: CASRRTGQETQYF
abundance: -
j_gene: TRBJ2-5
v_gene: TRBV12-3/TRBV12-4
d_gene: TRBD1

CDR3nt: TGTGCCAGCAGCCCAAAGACAGCCTATAATTCACCCCTCCACTTT
CDR3aa: CASSPKTAYNSPLHF
abundance: -
j_gene: TRBJ1-6
v_gene: TRBV7-2
d_gene: -

CDR3nt: TGTGCCAGCAGCGCACAGGGTAGTGGAAACACCATATATTTT
CDR3aa: CASSAQGSGNTIYF
abundance: -
j_gene: TRBJ1-3
v_gene: TRBV11-2
d_gene: -

CDR3nt: TGTGCCAGCAGCCAAGATCTCCAGGGATTCGGCTACACCTTC
CDR3aa: CASSQDLQGFGYTF
abundance: -
j_gene: TRBJ1-2
v_gene: TRBV3-1/TRBV3-2
d_gene: -

CDR3nt: TGCGCCGGGTCTCTATCCGGGACTAGCACAGATACGCAGTATTTT
CDR3aa: CAGSLSGTSTDTQYF
abundance: once
j_gene: TRBJ2-3
v_gene: TRBV5-1
d_gene: -

CDR3nt: TGTGCCAGCAGCTTACGGGGTACCTACGAGCAGTACTTC
CDR3aa: CASSLRGTYEQYF
abundance: -
j_gene: TRBJ2-7
v_gene: TRBV7-9
d_gene: -

CDR3nt: TGTGCCAGCAGCTCCATAGCCTCGATTGGCTACACCTTC
CDR3aa: CASSSIASIGYTF
abundance: -
j_gene: TRBJ1-2
v_gene: TRBV11-2
d_gene: -

CDR3nt: TGTGCCAGCAGTACTGGGACTTCACTGGATGGAAACACCATATATTTT
CDR3aa: CASSTGTSLDGNTIYF
abundance: -
j_gene: TRBJ1-3
v_gene: TRBV6-6
d_gene: -